The 13 T cell receptor beta chains below come from one sample, sequenced in a study of glioma-infiltrating T cells after dendritic cell vaccination. Data came from immunoSEQ multiplex PCR; TCRdb stores just in-frame clones and leaves some out. Of roughly 70,000 clones listed, approximately 80% are singletons. The sequencing here drew on blood, taken before dendritic cell vaccination. Receptor source: a human donor with glioblastoma.

The chain combines TRBV6-5 with TRBJ1-1; D gene unclear. Germline CDR1 reads MNHEY; CDR2 reads SVGAGI. The CDR3 consists of 14 residues. The V and J ends lost 5 bases and 1 base respectively, with 11 bases between them. The CDR3 is CASSPRSRNTEAFF. CDR3 in DNA: TGTGCCAGCAGTCCCCGATCCAGGAACACTGAAGCTTTCTTT.

V usage is TRBV6-5 and J usage is TRBJ1-1; a possible D gene is TRBD1 (5 bases). The CDR3 has 16 residues. V was clipped by 4 bases and J by 0 bases, with 15 bases between them. Germline assignment: CDR1 MNHEY and CDR2 SVGAGI. The CDR3 DNA sequence: TGTGCCAGCAGTTTCGCCTGGACACGCATGAACACTGAAGCTTTCTTT. Protein: CASSFAWTRMNTEAFF.

The CDR3 coding sequence is TGTGCCAGTAGTATGGCAGCGGGAGAAGGCACAGATACGCAGTATTTT. Encoded protein: CASSMAAGEGTDTQYF. The rearrangement links TRBV19 to TRBJ2-3; 8 nucleotides agree with TRBD2. J was trimmed by 1 base and V by 3 bases; bases with no gene match: 6. The CDR3 runs to 16 residues. Germline CDR1 is LNHDA and CDR2 is SQIVND (reference sequence).

This chain uses TRBV29-1 with TRBJ2-1, with 13 bases identical to TRBD2. V lost 7 bases and J lost 0; bases outside the gene matches: 9. The CDR3 contains 17 residues. Germline V gives CDR1 SQVTM, CDR2 ANQGSEA. The CDR3 sequence: CSARGLAGESSYNEQFF. DNA of the CDR3: TGCAGCGCTAGAGGACTAGCGGGAGAGAGCTCCTACAATGAGCAGTTCTTC.

The chain carries TRBV6-5 and TRBJ2-3; D unresolved. The CDR3 extends over 15 amino acids. CDR1 and CDR2 from the germline V gene are MNHEY and SVGAGI. V gave up 0 bases and J gave up 0 bases, with 7 bases separating them. CDR3 in amino acids: CASSYSYLSTDTQYF. Here the CDR3 DNA reads TGTGCCAGCAGTTACTCGTATCTCAGCACAGATACGCAGTATTTT.

In its sample, this clone was seen a few times. The gene calls are TRBV7-7 and TRBJ2-3, with TRBD1 matching 8 bases. With V trimmed by 5 bases and J by 0 bases, 4 bases remained unmatched. Per the germline V gene, CDR1 is SSHAT and CDR2 is FNYEAQ (reference sequence). The length of the CDR3 is 15 residues. CDR3: CASSPTGASTDTQYF. The CDR3 nucleotides are TGTGCCAGCAGCCCGACAGGGGCTAGCACAGATACGCAGTATTTT.

This chain uses TRBV28 with TRBJ2-1; TRBD1 aligns across 7 bases. The germline V gene has CDR1 MDHEN and CDR2 SYDVKM. The trim removed 5 bases at V and 8 bases at J, leaving 6 bases unmatched. This CDR3 spans 13 amino acids. CDR3 residues: CASSKTGYHEQFF. Written as DNA, the CDR3 is TGTGCCAGCAGTAAGACAGGGTATCATGAGCAGTTCTTC.

The chain links TRBV9 to TRBJ1-6, with unresolved D. Germline V CDR1 and CDR2: SGDLS, YYNGEE. V lost 1 base and J lost 0, with 8 bases in between. This CDR3 region has 16 residues. CDR3 amino acids: CASSVLGDSYNSPLHF. CDR3 nucleotides: TGTGCCAGCAGCGTACTCGGGGACTCCTATAATTCACCCCTCCACTTT.

The chain is built from TRBV4-1 and TRBJ2-4; possibly TRBD2 for D (7 bases). CDR1 and CDR2 from the germline V gene are MGHRA and YSYEKL. With 0 bases removed from V and 6 bases from J, the gap between germline ends came to 15 bases. The CDR3 is 16 amino acids. The CDR3 reads CASSQDGWGGGNIQYF. DNA for the CDR3: TGCGCCAGCAGCCAAGATGGATGGGGGGGCGGAAACATTCAGTACTTC.

V is TRBV19 and J is TRBJ1-1, with D hard to call. There are 14 residues in the CDR3. The V end was cut by 5 bases, the J end by 0 bases, with 10 bases between. CDR1 is LNHDA, CDR2 SQIVND, per germline (reference sequence). CDR3 amino acids: CASSVGLLNTEAFF. The DNA of the CDR3 is TGTGCCAGTAGTGTGGGCCTGTTGAACACTGAAGCTTTCTTT.

This chain links TRBV2 with TRBJ1-5; D ambiguous. Trimming cost V 2 bases and J 4 bases, with 15 bases left between them. This CDR3 has 16 residues. The germline V gene encodes CDR1 SNHLY and CDR2 FYNNEI. The chain's CDR3 is CASSEWGEGLNQPQHF. The DNA for the CDR3 is TGTGCCAGCAGTGAATGGGGAGAAGGATTGAATCAGCCCCAGCATTTT.

This rearrangement joins TRBV7-9 to TRBJ2-7; 14 nucleotides match TRBD2. The length of the CDR3 is 17 residues. Trimming took 5 bases from V and 7 from J; bases not matched to a gene: 13. Looked up from germline, CDR1 is SEHNR and CDR2 is FQNEAQ (reference sequence). CDR3 in DNA: TGTGCCAGCAGCCCGGGACTAGCGGGAGCTGAGGGTCTTGAGCAGTACGTC. Translated, it gives CASSPGLAGAEGLEQYV.

This clone was seen more than once but under ten times. The rearrangement joins TRBV6-1 to TRBJ2-3; TRBD2 agrees at 11 bases. CDR1 and CDR2 from the germline V gene are MNHNS and SASEGT. The CDR3 is 17 residues long. The ends lost 1 base at V and 1 base at J; junction bases unmatched: 4. Written as DNA, the CDR3 is TGTGCCAGCAGTGAAGGGATAGCGGGGGGGGGCACAGATACGCAGTATTTT. Protein sequence: CASSEGIAGGGTDTQYF.